Listed below are T cell receptor beta chains from one sample, sequenced in a study of cytomegalovirus exposure and HLA in healthy donors. Profiling relied on immunoSEQ multiplex PCR, and the TCRdb table lists in-frame clones only, not all of them. The sample yields about 130,000 clones, 70% to 85% seen once. What was sequenced was PBMCs. The receptors here all came from a man aged 40-49 years in good health and CMV-seropositive. The CDR3 runs from the conserved cysteine through the conserved F or W. A row's size may be missing; if present it is once, few, many or a size class.

v_gene,abundance,CDR3aa
TRBV10-3,.,CAISAQGGRGGTDTQYF
TRBV30,.,CAWRRGVTGTYEQYF
TRBV10-3,few,CAISVDEGGYTF
TRBV4-3,few,CASSPRPVPSGTYNEQFF
TRBV2,.,CASSLQTGVRTDTQYF
TRBV6-1,.,CASSNRDRDEAFF
TRBV6-1,.,CASSGRLAGRFSNEQFF
TRBV29-1,.,CSVEDVEEGGSDYEQYF
TRBV6-5,.,CASSYAGGGEKLFF
TRBV7-8,.,CASTIDRMGNQPQHF
TRBV7-9,few,CASSPRGGLDTQYF
TRBV2,.,CASTAGGGGYTF
TRBV30,.,CAWSVGTGYSGANVLTF
TRBV7-6,.,CASSLDRSGSPLHF
TRBV27,once,CASSSTPGGQSYEQYF
TRBV6-1,.,CASSEAIGQGASQPQHF
TRBV21-1,.,CASSKGQGRWGEQYF
TRBV29-1,.,CSVVRGGANTGELFF
TRBV7-2,.,CASSPAGVAETQYF
TRBV2,once,CASSESGGGGIETQYF
TRBV10-3,.,CAITDGGRGYTF
TRBV29-1,.,CSARTGVSYEQYF
TRBV10-3,.,CAISESRGTAQPQHF
TRBV11-2,.,CASSQSKPAGAGELFF
TRBV6-4,.,CASSDSFMASGGYEQFF
TRBV14,once,CASSQDLGVGEAFF
TRBV4-1,.,CASSQKGVTEAFF
TRBV10-3,.,CAISLGGANNEQFF
TRBV10-3,.,CAIQGGDRGHDTQYF
TRBV4-1,.,CASSHGQVPSTDTQYF
TRBV7-2,once,CASSLESTSGQYF
TRBV5-1,.,CASSLAWTGSTGELFF
TRBV12-5,few,CASARDRGPYEQYF
TRBV28,once,CASRVGTSGRVGTQYF
TRBV5-4,.,CASSPGTGANQPQHF
TRBV5-1,.,CASSLGRDSPYNEQFF
TRBV5-4,.,CASSLGGPTLNTEAFF
TRBV28,.,CASSSPGTDEAFF
TRBV6-1,few,CASRSRDRDTEAFF
TRBV6-5,.,CASSPTGAAYTF
TRBV5-1,.,CASSLGQGSADTQYF
TRBV5-1,.,CASSLGQGGQETQYF
TRBV10-3,.,CAISESRGQGKYGYTF